This TCR beta chain emerged from a study of PD-1 blockade in mismatch repair-deficient tumors. Every patient had mismatch repair deficiency by PCR or immunohistochemistry. The TCR-sequenced patients were three responders to pembrolizumab. V dropped 6 bases and J dropped 6; count of bases not matched to a gene: 7. The CDR3 is made up of 15 amino acids. CDR1 is SGHAT, CDR2 FQNNGV, per germline. In regard to this clone: What it binds is not known.

Study results and caveats: After pembrolizumab, tumor-resident clones rose rapidly, then generally contracted before radiologic responses.

Method: immunoSEQ multiplex PCR; TCRdb's copy keeps in-frame clones and lacks some. The sample contains about 63,000 clones, around 89% of which appear only once. This material consisted of peripheral blood, taken 52 weeks after starting pembrolizumab. The rearrangement uses TRBV11-2 and TRBJ2-1; 11 positions match TRBD2. This TCR was recovered from an adult with mismatch repair-deficient cancer. In nucleotides, the CDR3 is TGTGCCAGCAGTAGGCGACTAGCGGGGTTCAATGAGCAGTTCTTC. This sequence encodes CASSRRLAGFNEQFF.